The clone carrying this TCR beta chain was picked up one time. This CDR3 contains 16 residues. J lost 2 bases, V lost 3 bases, and 6 bases had no gene match. CDR1 is MNHNS and CDR2 is SASEGT in the germline V gene. The sample originates from a study of blood T cell repertoires in COVID-19. In the study overall: Donors in the United States, Italy and Spain gave samples during acute or convalescent COVID-19.

Per the original methods: Using reference gene primer amplification, nucleated cell counts were estimated. The data were produced by immunoSEQ multiplex PCR, yet TCRdb's version contains in-frame clones alone and is incomplete. That table is the source of V, J and clone size, and D and trimming were worked out from the DNA. The sample consists of about 250,000 clones, over 75% of them appearing once. Input material: peripheral blood. The chain combines TRBV6-1 with TRBJ2-1; 8 bases are a match to TRBD1. The source of this sequence is a woman in her twenties or thirties with acute or convalescent COVID-19. DNA for the CDR3: TGTGCCAGCAGTGATAGGACAGGGAGGCCCTACAATGAGCAGTTCTTC. This sequence encodes CASSDRTGRPYNEQFF.